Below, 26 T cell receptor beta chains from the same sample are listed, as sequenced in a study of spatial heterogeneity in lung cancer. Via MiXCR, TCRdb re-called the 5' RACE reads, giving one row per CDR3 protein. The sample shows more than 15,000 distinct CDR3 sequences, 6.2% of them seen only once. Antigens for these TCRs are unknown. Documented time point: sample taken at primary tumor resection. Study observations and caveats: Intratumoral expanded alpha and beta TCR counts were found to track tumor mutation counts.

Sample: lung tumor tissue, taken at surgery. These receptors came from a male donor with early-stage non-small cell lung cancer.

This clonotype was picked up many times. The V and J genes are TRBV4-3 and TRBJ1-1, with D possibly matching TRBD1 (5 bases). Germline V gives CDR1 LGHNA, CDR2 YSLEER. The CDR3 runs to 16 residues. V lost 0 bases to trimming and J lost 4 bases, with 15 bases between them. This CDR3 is CASSQDGIRVATEAFF. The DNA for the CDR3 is TGCGCCAGCAGCCAAGACGGGATCAGGGTGGCCACTGAAGCTTTCTTT.

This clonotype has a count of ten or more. For the CDR3, the DNA is TGCGCCAGCAGCTTGGTAGGGACAAGGAACACTGAAGCTTTCTTT. This translates into CASSLVGTRNTEAFF. The V gene is TRBV5-1, the J gene TRBJ1-1; the D gene is possibly TRBD1 (6 bases). This CDR3 comprises 15 residues. The germline gives CDR1 SGHRS, CDR2 YFSETQ. Between the trimmed V and J ends, which lost 0 bases and 1 base, there was a span of 10 bases.

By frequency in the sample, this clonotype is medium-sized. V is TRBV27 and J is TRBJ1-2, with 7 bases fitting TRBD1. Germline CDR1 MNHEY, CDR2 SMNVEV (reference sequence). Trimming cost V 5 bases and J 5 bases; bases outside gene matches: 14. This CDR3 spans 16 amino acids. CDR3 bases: TGTGCCAGCAGTCCAGGGGGGGACAGAGAAGATTATGGCTACACCTTC. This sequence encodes CASSPGGDREDYGYTF.

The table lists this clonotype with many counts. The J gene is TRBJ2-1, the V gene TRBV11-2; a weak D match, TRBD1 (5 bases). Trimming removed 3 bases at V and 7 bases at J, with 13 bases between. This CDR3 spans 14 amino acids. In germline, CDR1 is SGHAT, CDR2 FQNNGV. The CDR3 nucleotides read TGTGCCAGCAGCTTGACCCCGCAGGGAAATGAGCAGTTCTTC. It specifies CASSLTPQGNEQFF.

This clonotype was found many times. DNA for the CDR3: TGTGCCAGCAGCTCACCGACAGGGAACTCCTATGGCTACACCTTC. Protein: CASSSPTGNSYGYTF. The rearrangement joins TRBV7-9 to TRBJ1-2; 7 positions agree with TRBD1. The CDR3 has 15 amino acids. Germline V lookup: CDR1 SEHNR, CDR2 FQNEAQ (reference sequence). Trimming took 4 bases from V and 4 from J; bases not matched to a gene: 9.

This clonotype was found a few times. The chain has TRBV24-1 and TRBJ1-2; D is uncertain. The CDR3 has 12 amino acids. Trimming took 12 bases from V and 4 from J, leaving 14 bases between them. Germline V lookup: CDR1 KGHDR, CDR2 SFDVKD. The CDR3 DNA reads TGTGCCGCCCAAGACTCATTCTATGGCTACACCTTC. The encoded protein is CAAQDSFYGYTF.

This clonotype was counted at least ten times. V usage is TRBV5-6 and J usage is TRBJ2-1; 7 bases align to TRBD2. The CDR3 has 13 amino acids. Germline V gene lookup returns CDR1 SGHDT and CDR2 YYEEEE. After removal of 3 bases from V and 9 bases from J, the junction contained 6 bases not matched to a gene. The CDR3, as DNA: TGTGCCAGCAGCTCCCCCGAGCGGGGTGAGCAGTTCTTC. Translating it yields CASSSPERGEQFF.

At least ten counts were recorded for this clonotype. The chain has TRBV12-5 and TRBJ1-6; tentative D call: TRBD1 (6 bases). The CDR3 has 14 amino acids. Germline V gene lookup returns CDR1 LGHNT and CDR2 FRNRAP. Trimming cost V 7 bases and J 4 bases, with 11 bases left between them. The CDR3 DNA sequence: TGTGCTAGTGCCCAGGACAGTTATAATTCACCCCTCCACTTT. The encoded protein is CASAQDSYNSPLHF. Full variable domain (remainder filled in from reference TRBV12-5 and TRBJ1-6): DARVTQTPRHKVTEMGQEVTMRCQPILGHNTVFWYRQTMMQGLELLAYFRNRAPLDDSGMPKDRFSAEMPDATLATLKIQPSEPRDSAVYFCASAQDSYNSPLHFGNGTRLTVT.

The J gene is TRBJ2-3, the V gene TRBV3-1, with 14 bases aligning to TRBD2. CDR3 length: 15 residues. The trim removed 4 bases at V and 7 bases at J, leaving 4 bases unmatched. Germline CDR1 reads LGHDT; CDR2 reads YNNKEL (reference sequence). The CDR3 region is CASSPGLAGGYTQYF. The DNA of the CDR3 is TGTGCCAGCAGCCCTGGACTAGCGGGGGGATATACGCAGTATTTT.

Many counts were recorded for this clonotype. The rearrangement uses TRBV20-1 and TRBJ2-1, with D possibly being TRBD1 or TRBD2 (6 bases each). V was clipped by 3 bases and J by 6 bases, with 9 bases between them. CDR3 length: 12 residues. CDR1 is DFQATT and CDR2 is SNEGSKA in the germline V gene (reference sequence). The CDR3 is CSASGGPNEQFF. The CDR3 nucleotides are TGCAGTGCTAGCGGGGGCCCCAATGAGCAGTTCTTC.

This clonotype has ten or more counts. The CDR3: CASSLGQGYNSPLHF. CDR3 DNA sequence: TGTGCCAGCAGCTTAGGTCAGGGCTATAATTCACCCCTCCACTTT. The chain couples TRBV7-9 to TRBJ1-6; the D gene is possibly TRBD1 (5 bases). CDR3 size: 15 residues. Trimming took 1 base from V and 3 from J, leaving 7 bases between them. The germline CDR1 and CDR2 sequences are SEHNR and FQNEAQ (reference sequence).

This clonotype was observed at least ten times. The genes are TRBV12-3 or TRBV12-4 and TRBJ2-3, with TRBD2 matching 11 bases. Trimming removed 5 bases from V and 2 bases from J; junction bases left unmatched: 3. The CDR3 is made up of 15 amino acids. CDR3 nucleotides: TGTGCCAGCAGTCCTAGCGGGGGGCCCACAGATACGCAGTATTTT. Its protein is CASSPSGGPTDTQYF.

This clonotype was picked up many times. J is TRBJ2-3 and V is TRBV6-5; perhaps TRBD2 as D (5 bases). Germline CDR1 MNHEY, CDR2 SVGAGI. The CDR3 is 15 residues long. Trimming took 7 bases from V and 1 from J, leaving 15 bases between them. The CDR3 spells CASTRGWGGTDTQYF. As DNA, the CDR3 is TGTGCCAGCACCCGAGGCTGGGGAGGCACAGATACGCAGTATTTT.

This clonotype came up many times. The CDR3 region is CASSPPGGGAHEQYF. The CDR3 coding sequence is TGTGCCAGCAGCCCCCCTGGCGGGGGGGCTCACGAGCAGTACTTC. The chain uses TRBV4-2 and TRBJ2-7, with 9 bases that match TRBD2. This CDR3 is 15 amino acids long. In germline, CDR1 is LGHNA, CDR2 YNFKEQ. The J segment lost 5 bases and the V segment lost 4 bases, leaving 9 bases of the junction unmatched.

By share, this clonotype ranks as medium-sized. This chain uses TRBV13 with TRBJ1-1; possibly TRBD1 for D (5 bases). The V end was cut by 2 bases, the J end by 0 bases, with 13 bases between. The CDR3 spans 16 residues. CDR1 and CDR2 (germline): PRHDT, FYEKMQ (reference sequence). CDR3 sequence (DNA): TGTGCCAGCAGCTTAAGAGGCTCGGGGCTGAACACTGAAGCTTTCTTT. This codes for CASSLRGSGLNTEAFF.

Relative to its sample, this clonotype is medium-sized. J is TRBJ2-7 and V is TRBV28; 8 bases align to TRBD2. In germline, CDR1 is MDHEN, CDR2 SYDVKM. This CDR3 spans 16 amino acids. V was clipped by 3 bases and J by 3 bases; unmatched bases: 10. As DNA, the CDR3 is TGTGCCAGCAGTTTCGTCGGAATAGCGGGATTCTACGAGCAGTACTTC. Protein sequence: CASSFVGIAGFYEQYF.

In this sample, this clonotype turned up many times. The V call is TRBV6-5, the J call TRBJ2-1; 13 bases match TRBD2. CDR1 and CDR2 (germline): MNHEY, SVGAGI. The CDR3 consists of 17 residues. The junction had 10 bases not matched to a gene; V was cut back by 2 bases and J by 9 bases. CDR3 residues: CASSYRSGLAGFREQFF. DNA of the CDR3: TGTGCCAGCAGTTACCGCTCGGGACTAGCGGGGTTCCGTGAGCAGTTCTTC.

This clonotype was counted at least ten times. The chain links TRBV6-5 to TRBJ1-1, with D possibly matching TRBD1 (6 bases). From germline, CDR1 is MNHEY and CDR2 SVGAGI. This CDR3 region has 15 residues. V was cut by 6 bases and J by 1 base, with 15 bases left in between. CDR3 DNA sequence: TGTGCCAGCAGGGGGCAGGGGCGGGAGAACACTGAAGCTTTCTTT. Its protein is CASRGQGRENTEAFF.

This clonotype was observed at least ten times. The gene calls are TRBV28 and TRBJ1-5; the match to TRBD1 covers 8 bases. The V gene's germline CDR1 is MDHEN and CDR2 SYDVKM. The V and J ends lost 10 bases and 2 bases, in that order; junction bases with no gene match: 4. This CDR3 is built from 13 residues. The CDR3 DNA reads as TGTGCCACCCAGACAGGGGGCAATCAGCCCCAGCATTTT. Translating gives CATQTGGNQPQHF.

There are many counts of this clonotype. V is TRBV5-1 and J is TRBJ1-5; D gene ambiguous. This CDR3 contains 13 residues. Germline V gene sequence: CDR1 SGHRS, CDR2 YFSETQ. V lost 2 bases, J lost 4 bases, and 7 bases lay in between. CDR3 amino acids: CASSFDRNQPQHF. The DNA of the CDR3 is TGCGCCAGCAGCTTCGACCGAAATCAGCCCCAGCATTTT.

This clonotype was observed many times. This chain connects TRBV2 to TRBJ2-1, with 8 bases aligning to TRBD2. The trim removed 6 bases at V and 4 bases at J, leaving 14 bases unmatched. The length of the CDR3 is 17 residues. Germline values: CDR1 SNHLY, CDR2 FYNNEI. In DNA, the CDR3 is TGTGCCAGCAGCGTACTAGCGGCAGCCAAGACTTACAATGAGCAGTTCTTC. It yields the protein CASSVLAAAKTYNEQFF.

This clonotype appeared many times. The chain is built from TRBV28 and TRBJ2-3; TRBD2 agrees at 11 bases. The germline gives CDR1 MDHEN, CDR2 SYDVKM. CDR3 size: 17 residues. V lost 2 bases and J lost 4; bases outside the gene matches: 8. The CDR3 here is CASSLLQTSGSADTQYF. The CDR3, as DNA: TGTGCCAGCAGTTTACTCCAAACTAGCGGGAGCGCAGATACGCAGTATTTT.

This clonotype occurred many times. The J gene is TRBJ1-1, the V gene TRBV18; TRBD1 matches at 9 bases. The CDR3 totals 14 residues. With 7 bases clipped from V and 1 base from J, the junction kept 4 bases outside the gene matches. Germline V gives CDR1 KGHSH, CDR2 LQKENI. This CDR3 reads CASLQGAQNTEAFF. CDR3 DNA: TGTGCCAGCTTACAGGGGGCGCAGAACACTGAAGCTTTCTTT.

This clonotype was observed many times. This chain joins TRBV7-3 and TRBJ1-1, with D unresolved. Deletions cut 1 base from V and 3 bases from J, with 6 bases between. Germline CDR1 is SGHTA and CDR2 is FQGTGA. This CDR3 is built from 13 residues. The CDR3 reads CASSLMGYTEAFF. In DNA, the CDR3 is TGTGCCAGCAGCTTAATGGGGTACACTGAAGCTTTCTTT.

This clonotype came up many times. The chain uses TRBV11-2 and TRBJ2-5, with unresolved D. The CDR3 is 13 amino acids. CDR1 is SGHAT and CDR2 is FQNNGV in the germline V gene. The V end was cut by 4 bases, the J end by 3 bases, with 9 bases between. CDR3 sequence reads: CASSSLVEETQYF. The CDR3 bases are TGTGCCAGCAGCTCCTTAGTGGAAGAGACCCAGTACTTC.

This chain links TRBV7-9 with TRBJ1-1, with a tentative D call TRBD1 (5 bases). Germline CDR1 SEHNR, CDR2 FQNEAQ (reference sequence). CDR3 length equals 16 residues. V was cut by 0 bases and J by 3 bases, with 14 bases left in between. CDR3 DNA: TGTGCCAGCAGCTTAGCGCGGGGGTCGGCCGACACTGAAGCTTTCTTT. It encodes CASSLARGSADTEAFF.